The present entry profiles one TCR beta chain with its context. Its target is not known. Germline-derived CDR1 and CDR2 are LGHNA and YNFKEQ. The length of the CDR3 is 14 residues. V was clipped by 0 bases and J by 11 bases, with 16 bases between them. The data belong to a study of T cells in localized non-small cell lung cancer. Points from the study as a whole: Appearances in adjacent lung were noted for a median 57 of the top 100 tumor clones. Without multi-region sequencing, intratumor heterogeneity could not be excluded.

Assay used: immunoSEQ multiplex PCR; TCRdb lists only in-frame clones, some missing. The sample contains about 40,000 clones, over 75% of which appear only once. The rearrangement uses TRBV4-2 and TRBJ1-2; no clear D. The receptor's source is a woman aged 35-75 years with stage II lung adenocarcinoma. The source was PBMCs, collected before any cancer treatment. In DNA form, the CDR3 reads TGTGCCAGCAGCCAAGATCTTGCGGAGTTTAATTACACCTTC. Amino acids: CASSQDLAEFNYTF.